This T cell receptor beta chain was recovered during a study of blood T cell repertoires in COVID-19. Study summary: The cDNA or gDNA used as material had been derived from T cells, B-cell-depleted T cells, or PBMCs.

Per the original methods: Amplifying reference gene primers gave estimates of nucleated cell counts. TCRdb's table, derived via immunoSEQ multiplex PCR, lists solely in-frame clones and lacks some. The V and J calls and clone size come from that table; D and trimming were worked out from the DNA. The table lists about 62,000 clones, roughly two thirds of them singletons. This CDR3 comprises 15 residues. CDR1 is LGHDT, CDR2 YNNKEL, per germline (reference sequence). V was clipped by 1 base and J by 10 bases, with 17 bases between them. J is TRBJ2-1 and V is TRBV3-1 (or the pseudogene TRBV3-2); D gene uncertain. Source material: PBMCs or T cells enriched from blood (not recorded which). The sequence derives from a woman in her sixties who had been exposed to COVID-19. The CDR3 region has the DNA TGTGCCAGCAGCCAAGGGGTAGTCTCGCCGCGGGAGCAGTTCTTC. Translation gives CASSQGVVSPREQFF.